This TCR beta chain derives from a study of blood T cell repertoires in COVID-19. Background on the study: The analysed material was cDNA or gDNA that came from T cells, B-cell-depleted T cells, or PBMCs.

TCRdb's table, derived via immunoSEQ multiplex PCR, lists solely in-frame clones and lacks some. The sample yields about 280,000 clones, 85% seen once. V gave up 8 bases and J gave up 4 bases, with 9 bases separating them. This CDR3 is built from 12 residues. CDR1 is SNHLY and CDR2 is FYNNEI in the germline V gene. The gene calls are TRBV2 and TRBJ1-5; perhaps TRBD1 as D (6 bases). Sequenced sample: peripheral blood. The receptor was isolated from a man aged 50 to 60 with active or convalescent COVID-19. CDR3 DNA sequence: TGTGCCAGCTCAGGGGATAATCAGCCCCAGCATTTT. It encodes CASSGDNQPQHF. The entire variable domain, with the rest obtained from reference TRBV2 and TRBJ1-5, is as follows: EPEVTQTPSHQVTQMGQEVILRCVPISNHLYFYWYRQILGQKVEFLVSFYNNEISEKSEIFDDQFSVERPDGSNFTLKIRSTKLEDSAMYFCASSGDNQPQHFGDGTRLSIL.